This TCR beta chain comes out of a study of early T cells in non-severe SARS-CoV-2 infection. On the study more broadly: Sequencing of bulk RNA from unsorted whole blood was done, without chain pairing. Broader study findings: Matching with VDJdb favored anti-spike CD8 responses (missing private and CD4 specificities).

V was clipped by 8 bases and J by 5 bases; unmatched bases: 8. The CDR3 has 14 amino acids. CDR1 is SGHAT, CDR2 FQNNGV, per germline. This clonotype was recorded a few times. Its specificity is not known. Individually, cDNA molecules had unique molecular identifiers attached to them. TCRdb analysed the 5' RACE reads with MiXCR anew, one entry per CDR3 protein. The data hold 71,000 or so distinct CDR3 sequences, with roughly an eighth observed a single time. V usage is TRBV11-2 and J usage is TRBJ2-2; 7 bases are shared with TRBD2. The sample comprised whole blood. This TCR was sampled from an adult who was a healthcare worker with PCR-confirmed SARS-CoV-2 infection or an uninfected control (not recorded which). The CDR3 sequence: CASGTGGRTGELFF. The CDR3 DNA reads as TGTGCCAGCGGGACGGGGGGACGGACCGGGGAGCTGTTTTTT.